The 18 T cell receptor beta chains below all came from one sample that was sequenced in a study of shared clonotypes between healthy human individuals. The assay was immunoSEQ multiplex PCR, and TCRdb's table has in-frame clones only and misses some. The data show about 820,000 clones, 80% to 95% seen once. Positive CCR7 selection of CD45RO-negative cells yielded the naive CD8 cells, and terminally differentiated effector memory CD45RA+ cells were excluded. The sample taken for sequencing was naive CD8+ T cells sorted from blood. All receptors come from a man under 40 in good health.

The chain is built from TRBV6-5 and TRBJ1-4, with D possibly matching TRBD1 (5 bases). Trimming pared 4 bases from V and 8 bases from J, leaving 17 bases between. Germline loops: CDR1 MNHEY, CDR2 SVGAGI. This CDR3 comprises 15 residues. The DNA of the CDR3 is TGTGCCAGCAGTTCAACCCCAGGGATAGACGAAAAACTGTTTTTT. This codes for CASSSTPGIDEKLFF.

Concerning this clone: Other DNA sequences from this sample encode an identical CDR3 as well. The genes are TRBV7-9 and TRBJ2-7; D is possibly TRBD2 (5 bases). The CDR3 loop spans 14 amino acids. The germline CDR1 and CDR2 sequences are SEHNR and FQNEAQ (reference sequence). V lost 1 base and J 0 bases, leaving 7 bases between the germline ends. CDR3 in amino acids: CASSLVGSSYEQYF. The CDR3 nucleotides read TGTGCCAGCAGCTTAGTTGGGAGCTCCTACGAGCAGTACTTC.

The V gene is TRBV19, the J gene TRBJ1-5; 7 bases agree with TRBD1. V was pared by 6 bases and J by 0 bases, with 8 bases of the junction left unmatched. The CDR3 contains 16 residues. Germline V gives CDR1 LNHDA, CDR2 SQIVND (reference sequence). The CDR3 here is CASSPRGGYSNQPQHF. Written as DNA, the CDR3 is TGTGCCAGTAGCCCCAGGGGGGGGTATAGCAATCAGCCCCAGCATTTT.

This sequence joins TRBV30 and TRBJ2-1, with D possibly matching TRBD2 (6 bases). The CDR3 spans 15 residues. Trimming pared 3 bases from V and 8 bases from J, leaving 20 bases between. Looked up from germline, CDR1 is GTSNPN and CDR2 is SVGIG (reference sequence). CDR3 residues: CAWSAVGGTIDEQFF. The DNA of the CDR3 is TGTGCCTGGAGCGCGGTGGGCGGGACGATCGATGAGCAGTTCTTC.

The rearrangement links TRBV5-1 to TRBJ2-5, with unresolved D. Per germline, CDR1 SGHRS and CDR2 YFSETQ. The CDR3 spans 13 residues. The V end lost 1 base, the J end lost 0 bases, and 4 bases lay between the germline ends. CDR3 residues: CASSLIYQETQYF. The CDR3 DNA reads as TGCGCCAGCAGCTTGATTTACCAAGAGACCCAGTACTTC. Variable domain in full (rest from reference TRBV5-1 and TRBJ2-5): KAGVTQTPRYLIKTRGQQVTLSCSPISGHRSVSWYQQTPGQGLQFLFEYFSETQRNKGNFPGRFSGRQFSNSRSEMNVSTLELGDSALYLCASSLIYQETQYFGPGTRLLVL.

V and J are TRBV7-2 and TRBJ1-1; possibly TRBD1 for D (5 bases). Germline V lookup: CDR1 SGHTA, CDR2 FQGNSA. Trimming took off 1 base at V and 5 bases at J, with 8 bases between the two ends. The CDR3 is 13 amino acids. CDR3 sequence reads: CASSLGQGTEAFF. The CDR3 DNA reads as TGTGCCAGCAGCTTAGGGCAGGGTACTGAAGCTTTCTTT.

V is TRBV6-1 and J is TRBJ2-7; D tentatively fits TRBD1 or TRBD2 (5 bases each). The germline V gene encodes CDR1 MNHNS and CDR2 SASEGT. CDR3 length: 14 amino acids. With 8 bases removed from V and 2 bases from J, the gap between germline ends came to 16 bases. The CDR3 sequence: CASGWVGATYEQYF. CDR3 sequence (DNA): TGTGCCAGCGGGTGGGTCGGGGCTACCTACGAGCAGTACTTC.

The chain joins TRBV5-4 to TRBJ2-1, with TRBD2 matching over 7 bases. This CDR3 has 15 amino acids. Germline V gene data show CDR1 as SGHNT and CDR2 as YYREEE (reference sequence). Trimming at V came to 4 bases and at J to 4 bases, leaving 8 bases not matched to a gene. The CDR3 protein is CASSRMASGYNEQFF. CDR3 nucleotides: TGTGCCAGCAGCCGGATGGCTAGCGGATACAATGAGCAGTTCTTC.

CDR3 in amino acids: CASTPGIASDTQYF. DNA for the CDR3: TGTGCCAGCACCCCCGGTATAGCCTCAGATACGCAGTATTTT. The gene calls are TRBV6-5 and TRBJ2-3; D uncertain. Trimming left V 7 bases short and J 4 bases short, with 15 bases between. The CDR3 covers 14 residues. Germline V gene lookup returns CDR1 MNHEY and CDR2 SVGAGI.

The rearrangement links TRBV6-1 to TRBJ2-7; D assignment may be TRBD1 or TRBD2 (5 bases each). The CDR3 covers 14 residues. Trimming shortened V by 11 bases and J by 1 base, and 18 bases separated the two germline ends. CDR1 MNHNS and CDR2 SASEGT come from the germline V gene. In DNA, the CDR3 is TGTGCCGGGGCTCCGGGACCCCTATCCTACGAGCAGTACTTC. Residues: CAGAPGPLSYEQYF.

V and J are TRBV28 and TRBJ1-1; possibly TRBD1 for D (6 bases). There are 15 residues in the CDR3. Germline values: CDR1 MDHEN, CDR2 SYDVKM. The ends were cut back, 4 bases at V and 3 bases at J, with 15 bases in the middle. The CDR3 sequence: CASSSRTVGDTEAFF. DNA of the CDR3: TGTGCCAGCAGTTCTAGGACAGTGGGGGACACTGAAGCTTTCTTT.

V usage is TRBV6-4 and J usage is TRBJ1-1; D is undetermined. This CDR3 spans 13 amino acids. V was clipped by 6 bases and J by 1 base, with 9 bases between them. The germline V gene has CDR1 MRHNA and CDR2 SNTAGT. CDR3 nucleotides: TGTGCCAGCAGGGACGGAGGGAACACTGAAGCTTTCTTT. Translating it yields CASRDGGNTEAFF.

This clone occurred once. The CDR3 loop is CASSRSAGELFF. CDR3 nucleotides: TGTGCCAGCAGCAGGTCCGCCGGGGAGCTGTTTTTT. This chain uses TRBV25-1 with TRBJ2-2; D ambiguous. In germline, CDR1 is MGHDK, CDR2 SYGVNS. The CDR3 has 12 residues. The germline V and J ends were trimmed by 6 bases and 6 bases, with 8 bases remaining between them.

The chain recombines TRBV9 with TRBJ1-2, with TRBD1 as a possible D gene (5 bases). Trimming left V 3 bases short and J 3 bases short, with 15 bases between. In germline, CDR1 is SGDLS, CDR2 YYNGEE. This CDR3 spans 15 amino acids. Here the CDR3 reads CASSETPGAYYGYTF. CDR3 DNA sequence: TGTGCCAGCAGCGAAACTCCCGGGGCTTACTATGGCTACACCTTC.

The rearrangement links TRBV23-1 to TRBJ2-7; perhaps TRBD1 as D (6 bases). TRBV23-1 is labeled an ORF, and its function is uncertain. The CDR3 runs 12 residues. CDR3 loop: CASSQSRGQRPV. CDR3 coding DNA: TGCGCCAGCAGTCAATCTCGCGGACAGCGGCCTGTC.

The V gene is TRBV19, the J gene TRBJ2-7; tentatively, D is TRBD2 (5 bases). Germline CDR1 reads LNHDA; CDR2 reads SQIVND (reference sequence). The CDR3 loop spans 12 amino acids. Trimming removed 3 bases from V and 7 bases from J, with 10 bases in between. The CDR3: CASSMYGMEQYF. In nucleotides, the CDR3 is TGTGCCAGTAGTATGTACGGGATGGAGCAGTACTTC.

The rearrangement links TRBV9 to TRBJ2-1; TRBD2 agrees at 7 bases. With 3 bases clipped from V and 2 bases from J, the junction kept 5 bases outside the gene matches. Germline CDR1 and CDR2: SGDLS and YYNGEE. This CDR3 has 15 amino acids. This chain's CDR3 is CASSASGGPYNEQFF. In nucleotides, the CDR3 is TGTGCCAGCAGCGCCTCGGGAGGCCCCTACAATGAGCAGTTCTTC.

The V and J genes are TRBV7-8 and TRBJ1-1; D unclear. Looked up from germline, CDR1 is SGHVS and CDR2 is FQNEAQ. This CDR3 is 8 amino acids long. The CDR3 sequence: CFSTEAFF. CDR3 in DNA: TGTTTTTCCACTGAAGCTTTCTTT.